Each of the 31 T cell receptor beta chains below was sequenced from the same sample in a study of post-analysis software for immune sequencing data. Study-level results: Compared with controls, patients had more of roughly five TRBV segments, including TRBV5-6, TRBV5-1 and TRBV20-1.

These receptors' antigens are unknown. Unique molecular identifiers were present in the TCR beta cDNA libraries. One entry per CDR3 protein, called by TCRdb with MiXCR from the PCR reads. The table lists about 620,000 distinct CDR3 sequences, roughly 40% of them singletons. The sequenced sample was blood. The receptors derive from a girl aged 10 to 17 with multiple sclerosis.

CDR3 DNA: TGTGCCAGCAGGTCCACCGGGACAGGGTTTGGTGTGGGTTCACCCCTCCACTTT. Translated: CASRSTGTGFGVGSPLHF. The chain links TRBV27 to TRBJ1-6, with 9 bases fitting TRBD1. With V trimmed by 6 bases and J by 9 bases, 18 bases remained unmatched. CDR1 is MNHEY, CDR2 SMNVEV, per germline (reference sequence). This CDR3 contains 18 residues.

The V gene is TRBV12-3 or TRBV12-4, the J gene TRBJ1-5; weak D call: TRBD1 (6 bases). Trimming removed 5 bases at V and 2 bases at J, with 22 bases between. This CDR3 has 18 amino acids. The DNA for the CDR3 is TGTGCCAGCAGTCTCGGCAGGGGAGGGATTAGGGGCAATCAGCCCCAGCATTTT. It yields the protein CASSLGRGGIRGNQPQHF.

This clonotype was detected only a few times. CDR3 region: CSVSGTDLYGYTF. In DNA, the CDR3 is TGCAGTGTCTCCGGGACGGACCTCTATGGCTACACCTTC. The genes are TRBV20-1 and TRBJ1-2; D is possibly TRBD1 (5 bases). V was clipped by 7 bases and J by 4 bases, with 16 bases between them. Germline CDR1 is DFQATT and CDR2 is SNEGSKA (reference sequence). The CDR3 sequence is 13 residues long.

V gene TRBV12-3 or TRBV12-4 combines with J gene TRBJ1-2, with TRBD1 matching 7 bases. CDR3 size: 13 residues. The ends lost 6 bases at V and 6 bases at J; junction bases unmatched: 7. The chain's CDR3 is CASSPPQGNGYTF. The DNA of the CDR3 is TGTGCCAGCAGCCCCCCACAGGGGAATGGCTACACCTTC.

This clonotype showed up just a few times. The chain links TRBV5-1 to TRBJ2-1, with 7 bases matching TRBD2. V shed 6 bases and J 2 bases; nucleotides not matched to a gene: 5. Germline CDR1 SGHRS, CDR2 YFSETQ. The CDR3 contains 14 residues. Here the CDR3 reads CASKELAAYNEQFF. The CDR3 region has the DNA TGCGCCAGCAAGGAGCTAGCGGCCTACAATGAGCAGTTCTTC.

In its sample, this clonotype was seen a few times. This chain joins TRBV4-1 and TRBJ1-1; no reliable D call. Germline V gene data show CDR1 as MGHRA and CDR2 as YSYEKL. The CDR3 loop spans 15 amino acids. The V end lost 1 base, the J end lost 0 bases, and 9 bases lay between the germline ends. CDR3 nucleotide sequence: TGCGCCAGCAGCCAAGTGTCGGGGATGAACACTGAAGCTTTCTTT. Translating it yields CASSQVSGMNTEAFF.

This clonotype was seen a few times. The V and J genes are TRBV6-5 and TRBJ2-3; no clear D. Trimming cost V 3 bases and J 1 base, with 8 bases left between them. The germline gives CDR1 MNHEY, CDR2 SVGAGI. There are 14 residues in the CDR3. CDR3 region: CASSYVAGTDTQYF. The CDR3 bases are TGTGCCAGCAGTTATGTGGCGGGCACAGATACGCAGTATTTT.

The chain links TRBV20-1 to TRBJ1-2, with 7 bases lining up with TRBD1. The CDR3 loop spans 15 amino acids. Germline values: CDR1 DFQATT, CDR2 SNEGSKA (reference sequence). J lost 3 bases, V lost 1 base, and 8 bases had no gene match. The DNA for the CDR3 is TGCAGTGCTAGAGCGACAGGGCGGCGTGACTATGGCTACACCTTC. Its translation is CSARATGRRDYGYTF.

The chain uses TRBV12-3 or TRBV12-4 and TRBJ1-1; no reliable D call. There are 14 residues in the CDR3. The V end was cut by 3 bases, the J end by 2 bases, with 10 bases between. This chain's CDR3 is CASSFSDGNTEAFF. The CDR3 nucleotides are TGTGCCAGCAGTTTCAGCGACGGCAACACTGAAGCTTTCTTT.

This clonotype was counted a few times. This chain uses TRBV13 with TRBJ2-5; possibly TRBD1 for D (6 bases). V was cut by 6 bases and J by 5 bases, with 25 bases left in between. The CDR3 is 17 residues long. Germline V gene sequence: CDR1 PRHDT, CDR2 FYEKMQ (reference sequence). The CDR3 DNA is TGTGCCAGCAGGCCAGCCCAGGACAGTTACCCCCAGGAGACCCAGTACTTC. It encodes CASRPAQDSYPQETQYF.

This clonotype was detected many times. This chain joins TRBV29-1 and TRBJ2-5; perhaps TRBD2 as D (6 bases). CDR1 is SQVTM, CDR2 ANQGSEA, per germline. The CDR3 covers 13 residues. V was pared by 1 base and J by 2 bases, with 8 bases between. The CDR3, as DNA: TGCAGCGTTGAAGCAGGAGGGCAAGAGACCCAGTACTTC. Protein sequence: CSVEAGGQETQYF.

The sample holds one count of this clonotype. The chain uses TRBV5-6 and TRBJ1-5; 8 positions agree with TRBD1. CDR3 length: 16 amino acids. The germline gives CDR1 SGHDT, CDR2 YYEEEE. V lost 4 bases, J lost 0 bases, and 6 bases stayed unmatched. The CDR3 bases are TGTGCCAGCAGCAGAGGACAGGGCTCTAGCAATCAGCCCCAGCATTTT. Protein: CASSRGQGSSNQPQHF.

The V call is TRBV5-1, the J call TRBJ2-1; TRBD1 is a possible D gene (6 bases). This CDR3 is built from 13 residues. V dropped 4 bases and J dropped 8 bases, with 13 bases sitting between them. CDR1 SGHRS and CDR2 YFSETQ come from the germline V gene. The CDR3 region has the DNA TGCGCCAGCAGCATCACAGGGAACCATGAGCAGTTCTTC. This translates into CASSITGNHEQFF.

J is TRBJ1-5 and V is TRBV4-1; a possible D gene is TRBD1 (5 bases). Trimming took 10 bases from V and 7 from J, leaving 20 bases between them. This CDR3 comprises 14 residues. The germline V gene encodes CDR1 MGHRA and CDR2 YSYEKL. CDR3 sequence reads: CANGGTGTNQPQHF. In nucleotides, the CDR3 is TGCGCCAACGGAGGCACAGGTACTAACCAGCCCCAGCATTTT.

The chain combines TRBV6-1 with TRBJ1-2; D may be TRBD1 (6 bases). The CDR3 sequence is 12 residues long. V was shortened by 3 bases and J by 7 bases, with 9 bases between the two germline ends. Germline lookup yields CDR1 MNHNS and CDR2 SASEGT. This CDR3 is CASSEATGGYTF. CDR3 sequence (DNA): TGTGCCAGCAGTGAGGCGACAGGTGGCTACACCTTC.

The gene calls are TRBV6-1 and TRBJ1-4; 8 bases match TRBD1. Germline CDR1 reads MNHNS; CDR2 reads SASEGT. Trimming at V came to 4 bases and at J to 8 bases, leaving 9 bases not matched to a gene. This CDR3 has 15 residues. The CDR3 region is CASSVSQGAREKLFF. The CDR3 nucleotides read TGTGCCAGCAGTGTTAGCCAGGGGGCTAGGGAAAAACTGTTTTTT.

V and J are TRBV7-9 and TRBJ2-1; no clear D. CDR3 size: 16 residues. Germline V gives CDR1 SEHNR, CDR2 FQNEAQ (reference sequence). V gave up 5 bases and J gave up 8 bases, with 22 bases separating them. CDR3 sequence (DNA): TGTGCCAGCAGCCCACACCCTCACAAAGGGTCCGATGAGCAGTTCTTC. This codes for CASSPHPHKGSDEQFF.

The chain couples TRBV12-3 or TRBV12-4 to TRBJ1-1; no definite D call. Trimming pared 6 bases from V and 2 bases from J, leaving 7 bases between. The CDR3 is made up of 12 amino acids. CDR3 bases: TGTGCCAGCAGCTACCAAAACACTGAAGCTTTCTTT. Protein sequence: CASSYQNTEAFF.

The J gene is TRBJ2-3, the V gene TRBV27, with D unclear. Germline assignment: CDR1 MNHEY and CDR2 SMNVEV (reference sequence). V lost 2 bases, J lost 5 bases, and 17 bases lay in between. The CDR3 extends over 16 amino acids. Here the CDR3 reads CASSLKGRSWIDTQYF. The CDR3 DNA reads TGTGCCAGCAGTTTAAAAGGCAGGTCTTGGATAGATACGCAGTATTTT.

V gene TRBV7-8 combines with J gene TRBJ1-4; D is unresolved. The CDR3 totals 12 residues. V lost 5 bases to trimming and J lost 11 bases, with 12 bases between them. Germline V gene data show CDR1 as SGHVS and CDR2 as FQNEAQ. CDR3 in DNA: TGTGCCAGCAGCAAAGTCGGGGAGAAACTGTTTTTT. The encoded protein is CASSKVGEKLFF.

The chain recombines TRBV12-3 or TRBV12-4 with TRBJ2-1; D may match TRBD1 or TRBD2 (5 bases each). This CDR3 region has 12 residues. V was cut by 3 bases and J by 8 bases, with 8 bases left in between. In DNA, the CDR3 is TGTGCCAGCAGTTTCCGGGGACATGAGCAGTTCTTC. Residues: CASSFRGHEQFF.

This clonotype has a handful of counts. The rearrangement joins TRBV9 to TRBJ2-1; the match to TRBD2 covers 8 bases. V trimming: 1 base; J trimming: 4 bases; junction bases outside the gene matches: 4. CDR3 size: 15 residues. Germline CDR1 is SGDLS and CDR2 is YYNGEE. CDR3 in DNA: TGTGCCAGCAGCGTAACCAGCGGGGGTTACAATGAGCAGTTCTTC. This codes for CASSVTSGGYNEQFF.

The chain carries TRBV20-1 and TRBJ1-4; the D is unclear. Germline V gene data show CDR1 as DFQATT and CDR2 as SNEGSKA (reference sequence). Deletions cut 1 base from V and 4 bases from J, with 13 bases between. The length of the CDR3 is 15 residues. The CDR3 DNA reads TGCAGTGCTAGAGCCGCGGAGACGGGTAATGAAAAACTGTTTTTT. This encodes CSARAAETGNEKLFF.

The chain has TRBV3-1 and TRBJ2-5; 7 bases map to TRBD1. The DNA end is a closer match to TRBJ2-7, so the J assignment may be wrong. This CDR3 is built from 14 residues. The V gene's germline CDR1 is LGHDT and CDR2 YNNKEL (reference sequence). CDR3 region: CASSQMTGRNEQYF. Written as DNA, the CDR3 is TGTGCCAGCAGCCAAATGACAGGGCGGAACGAGCAGTACTTC.

The chain recombines TRBV10-3 with TRBJ2-1; possible D gene TRBD1, 6 bases. The CDR3 is made up of 16 amino acids. Deletions cut 5 bases from V and 5 bases from J, with 19 bases between. The V gene's germline CDR1 is ENHRY and CDR2 SYGVKD. The DNA for the CDR3 is TGTGCCATCAGTACTCACAGGGCTAGTCAGAACAATGAGCAGTTCTTC. Its translation is CAISTHRASQNNEQFF.

This clonotype was found a few times. V gene TRBV27 combines with J gene TRBJ1-4, with D uncertain. CDR1 and CDR2 from the germline V gene are MNHEY and SMNVEV (reference sequence). Between the trimmed V and J ends, which lost 8 bases and 5 bases, there was a span of 12 bases. CDR3 length: 13 amino acids. The CDR3 loop is CASALWENEKLFF. DNA for the CDR3: TGTGCCAGCGCCCTCTGGGAAAATGAAAAACTGTTTTTT.

The chain couples TRBV12-3 or TRBV12-4 to TRBJ2-1; 7 positions agree with TRBD1. The CDR3 sequence is 12 residues long. V lost 5 bases to trimming and J lost 10 bases; unmatched junction nucleotides: 5. The CDR3 is CASSRDSREQFF. In DNA form, the CDR3 reads TGTGCCAGCAGTCGGGACAGCAGAGAGCAGTTCTTC.

The chain combines TRBV20-1 with TRBJ2-6, with D hard to call. Germline-derived CDR1 and CDR2 are DFQATT and SNEGSKA (reference sequence). Between the trimmed V and J ends, which lost 6 bases and 2 bases, there was a span of 11 bases. This CDR3 contains 14 residues. CDR3 protein: CSAPLVPGANVLTF. CDR3 DNA: TGCAGTGCCCCCTTGGTCCCTGGGGCCAACGTCCTGACTTTC.

Ten or more counts support this clonotype. J is TRBJ2-7 and V is TRBV7-8; a weak D match, TRBD1 (6 bases). This CDR3 is 14 amino acids long. The ends were cut back, 2 bases at V and 1 base at J, with 9 bases in the middle. From germline, CDR1 is SGHVS and CDR2 FQNEAQ. CDR3: CASSLRGQSYEQYF. The CDR3 bases are TGTGCCAGCAGCTTAAGAGGACAGTCCTACGAGCAGTACTTC.

This rearrangement joins TRBV4-2 to TRBJ2-5; 9 bases fit TRBD1. The CDR3 spans 13 residues. J was trimmed by 9 bases and V by 4 bases; bases with no gene match: 6. The germline V gene encodes CDR1 LGHNA and CDR2 YNFKEQ. The CDR3 region is CASSPGQGLPQYF. CDR3 DNA: TGTGCCAGCAGCCCGGGACAGGGTTTGCCCCAGTACTTC.

This clonotype appeared a few times. This chain uses TRBV6-2 or TRBV6-3 with TRBJ2-1; 7 bases are shared with TRBD2. V lost 5 bases and J lost 2; bases outside the gene matches: 15. CDR3 length: 18 residues. CDR1 is MNHEY, CDR2 SVGEGT, per germline. The CDR3 is CASSSPGKASGAYNEQFF. CDR3 sequence (DNA): TGTGCCAGCAGTAGCCCAGGTAAGGCTAGCGGCGCCTACAATGAGCAGTTCTTC.